The TCR beta chain described here comes from a study of blood T cell repertoires in COVID-19. The CDR3 is made up of 14 amino acids. With V trimmed by 1 base and J by 8 bases, 6 bases remained unmatched. CDR1 LNHDA and CDR2 SQIVND come from the germline V gene (reference sequence). Here immunoSEQ multiplex PCR was the method, and the copy in TCRdb shows in-frame clones only, minus some. The sample records about 140,000 clones, 70% to 90% being singletons. V gene TRBV19 combines with J gene TRBJ1-2, with TRBD1 matching 8 bases. What was sequenced was peripheral blood. The clonotype was recovered from a man aged 45-65 years with acute or convalescent COVID-19. The CDR3 DNA reads TGTGCCAGTAGTATAGCACCGACAGGGGCCGGCTACACCTTC. Residues: CASSIAPTGAGYTF.